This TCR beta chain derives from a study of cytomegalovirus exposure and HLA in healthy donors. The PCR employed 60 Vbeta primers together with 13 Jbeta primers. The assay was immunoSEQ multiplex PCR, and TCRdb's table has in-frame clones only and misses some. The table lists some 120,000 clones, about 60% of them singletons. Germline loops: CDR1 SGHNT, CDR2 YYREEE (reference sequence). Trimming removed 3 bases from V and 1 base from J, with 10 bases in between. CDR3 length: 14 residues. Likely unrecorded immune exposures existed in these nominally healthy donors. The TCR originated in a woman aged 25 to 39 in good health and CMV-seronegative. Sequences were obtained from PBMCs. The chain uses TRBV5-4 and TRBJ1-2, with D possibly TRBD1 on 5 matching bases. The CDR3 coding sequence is TGTGCCAGCAGCTCGACAGTCGTTAACTATGGCTACACCTTC. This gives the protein CASSSTVVNYGYTF.